This T cell receptor (beta chain) appears in the sequencing data of a study of shared clonotypes between healthy human individuals. About the study: The plates for each donor numbered three CD4 naive, three CD4 memory, two CD8 naive and one CD8 memory. Study-wide points: Only a few donors were included, so the genetic and exposure-history diversity represented was limited. Naive CD4 clonotypes overlapped across a handful of donors at roughly 5.1%.

Of note for this clone: Its matching antigen is unknown.

The CDR3 is made up of 8 amino acids. Germline lookup yields CDR1 SGHTA and CDR2 FQGNSA. With 2 bases removed from V and 16 bases from J, the gap between germline ends came to 3 bases. Sequenced by immunoSEQ multiplex PCR; TCRdb stores in-frame clones only, minus some. The sample has some 2,000,000 clones; 85% to 95% are singletons. The sample consisted of naive CD4+ T cells sorted from blood. Subset denoted: CD45RA+ positively selected. This TCR derives from a man between 18 and 29 years old in good health. This chain uses TRBV7-2 with TRBJ2-4; no clear D gene. The CDR3 DNA is TGTGCCAGCAGCTTAATTTACTTC. Protein: CASSLIYF.